This TCR beta chain was identified in a study of early stage breast cancer tumors. In germline, CDR1 is SGHTA, CDR2 FQGTGA. This CDR3 comprises 13 residues. V gave up 5 bases and J gave up 5 bases, with 12 bases separating them. The protocol was immunoSEQ multiplex PCR, while the TCRdb copy is restricted to in-frame clones and leaves out a portion. The sample lists nearly 25,000 clones, around 70% occurring once. This sequence originates from a person between 55 and 70 years old with breast cancer. The chain carries TRBV7-3 and TRBJ1-1; perhaps TRBD1 as D (5 bases). Specimen: breast tumor tissue. Here the CDR3 DNA reads TGTGCCAGCAGCACTGGGCAGGGTACTGAAGCTTTCTTT. It is translated as CASSTGQGTEAFF.